Following are 18 T cell receptor beta chains from one sample sequenced in a study of blood T cell repertoires in COVID-19. Libraries were prepared by immunoSEQ multiplex PCR; TCRdb keeps only in-frame clonotypes and omits some of them. This table has 200,000 or so clones, roughly nine tenths appearing once. Material for sequencing was peripheral blood. Source of these receptors: a man aged 35-49 years with active or convalescent COVID-19.

This sequence joins TRBV6-6 and TRBJ1-5, with 7 positions matching TRBD1. The germline V gene encodes CDR1 MNHNY and CDR2 SVGAGI (reference sequence). The CDR3 runs 13 residues. V trimming: 6 bases; J trimming: 7 bases; junction bases outside the gene matches: 6. DNA for the CDR3: TGTGCCAGCAGGCTTGACAGGGTCCAGCCCCAGCATTTT. This sequence encodes CASRLDRVQPQHF.

This chain links TRBV27 with TRBJ1-1, with a tentative D call TRBD1 (5 bases). This CDR3 has 14 residues. The ends were cut back, 5 bases at V and 0 bases at J, with 10 bases in the middle. Germline CDR1 MNHEY, CDR2 SMNVEV (reference sequence). As DNA, the CDR3 is TGTGCCAGCAGTCCCGACAGCCTGAACACTGAAGCTTTCTTT. Translating gives CASSPDSLNTEAFF.

The chain joins TRBV28 to TRBJ2-1, with D perhaps TRBD2 (5 bases). The germline V and J ends were trimmed by 7 bases and 1 base, with 26 bases remaining between them. Germline V gene sequence: CDR1 MDHEN, CDR2 SYDVKM. There are 19 residues in the CDR3. The CDR3 region is CASNSRGISVSHSYNEQFF. In DNA form, the CDR3 reads TGTGCCAGCAATTCAAGAGGGATTAGCGTTTCTCATTCCTACAATGAGCAGTTCTTC.

The rearrangement uses TRBV27 and TRBJ2-2, with D tentatively TRBD2 (5 bases). Germline V gene data show CDR1 as MNHEY and CDR2 as SMNVEV (reference sequence). The CDR3 loop spans 12 amino acids. The V end lost 6 bases, the J end lost 6 bases, and 8 bases lay between the germline ends. CDR3: CASRGLAGELFF. The CDR3 DNA reads as TGTGCCAGCAGAGGACTCGCCGGGGAGCTGTTTTTT.

This chain joins TRBV19 and TRBJ1-4; 11 bases align to TRBD1. The CDR3 runs to 14 residues. V was pared by 6 bases and J by 7 bases, with 4 bases of the junction left unmatched. CDR1 LNHDA and CDR2 SQIVND come from the germline V gene (reference sequence). The CDR3 here is CASRDRGRVEKLFF. CDR3 coding DNA: TGTGCCAGTAGGGACAGGGGGCGCGTTGAAAAACTGTTTTTT.

The chain has TRBV19 and TRBJ1-1; the D gene is possibly TRBD1 (5 bases). From germline, CDR1 is LNHDA and CDR2 SQIVND (reference sequence). This CDR3 spans 13 amino acids. V lost 3 bases, J lost 4 bases, and 9 bases lay in between. CDR3 amino acids: CASSMWGGTEAFF. Written as DNA, the CDR3 is TGTGCCAGTAGTATGTGGGGCGGCACTGAAGCTTTCTTT.

J is TRBJ2-1 and V is TRBV7-8; the match to TRBD2 covers 7 bases. The CDR3 sequence is 16 residues long. CDR1 and CDR2 (germline): SGHVS, FQNEAQ. V lost 7 bases and J lost 0; bases outside the gene matches: 9. The DNA for the CDR3 is TGTGCCAGCATACCACTGACGGGGGGCTCCTACAATGAGCAGTTCTTC. It codes for CASIPLTGGSYNEQFF.

The chain combines TRBV3-1 (or the pseudogene TRBV3-2) with TRBJ2-3, with a tentative D call TRBD1 (6 bases). The V end was cut by 8 bases, the J end by 6 bases, with 24 bases between. The CDR3 extends over 16 amino acids. CDR1 and CDR2 (germline): LGHDT, YNNKEL (reference sequence). The CDR3 loop reads CASALRGHPLLDTQYF. The CDR3 DNA reads TGTGCCAGCGCACTCAGGGGACACCCACTATTGGATACGCAGTATTTT.

This clone appeared a single time. V usage is TRBV11-2 and J usage is TRBJ1-1, with D uncertain. This CDR3 contains 16 residues. Looked up from germline, CDR1 is SGHAT and CDR2 is FQNNGV. Trimming took 5 bases from V and 0 from J, leaving 16 bases between them. This CDR3 is CASSPLGRGMNTEAFF. CDR3 in DNA: TGTGCCAGCAGCCCCCTCGGCCGCGGGATGAACACTGAAGCTTTCTTT. The whole variable domain, remainder taken from reference TRBV11-2 and TRBJ1-1, is EAGVAQSPRYKIIEKRQSVAFWCNPISGHATLYWYQQILGQGPKLLIQFQNNGVVDDSQLPKDRFSAERLKGVDSTLKIQPAKLEDSAVYLCASSPLGRGMNTEAFFGQGTRLTVV.

This clone was seen a single time. The chain joins TRBV7-2 to TRBJ1-2; TRBD1 might be the D (5 bases). Trimming cost V 5 bases and J 0 bases, with 7 bases left between them. The CDR3 totals 13 residues. The germline gives CDR1 SGHTA, CDR2 FQGNSA. The CDR3 DNA reads TGTGCCAGCAGCACAGGTACTAACTATGGCTACACCTTC. Protein sequence: CASSTGTNYGYTF.

The chain carries TRBV7-2 and TRBJ1-1, with 11 nucleotides matching TRBD1. Germline V lookup: CDR1 SGHTA, CDR2 FQGNSA. CDR3 size: 14 residues. Trimming at V came to 2 bases and at J to 7 bases, leaving 3 bases not matched to a gene. As DNA, the CDR3 is TGTGCCAGCAGCTTATGGACAGGGGGCAATGAAGCTTTCTTT. Its protein product is CASSLWTGGNEAFF.

J is TRBJ1-2 and V is TRBV27, with 10 bases fitting TRBD1. This CDR3 is built from 14 residues. V was pared by 8 bases and J by 13 bases, with 16 bases of the junction left unmatched. Per the germline V gene, CDR1 is MNHEY and CDR2 is SMNVEV (reference sequence). The chain's CDR3 is CASQEYPGQGRPTF. For the CDR3, the DNA is TGTGCCAGCCAAGAATACCCGGGACAGGGGCGCCCCACCTTC.

This chain joins TRBV5-1 and TRBJ2-1; 11 bases map to TRBD2. The CDR3 is made up of 15 amino acids. Germline V lookup: CDR1 SGHRS, CDR2 YFSETQ. V was pared by 4 bases and J by 5 bases, with 5 bases of the junction left unmatched. The CDR3 here is CASSIAGGGDNEQFF. In nucleotides, the CDR3 is TGCGCCAGCAGCATAGCGGGAGGGGGAGACAATGAGCAGTTCTTC. The whole variable domain, remainder taken from reference TRBV5-1 and TRBJ2-1, is KAGVTQTPRYLIKTRGQQVTLSCSPISGHRSVSWYQQTPGQGLQFLFEYFSETQRNKGNFPGRFSGRQFSNSRSEMNVSTLELGDSALYLCASSIAGGGDNEQFFGPGTRLTVL.

The J gene is TRBJ2-1, the V gene TRBV5-1, with TRBD2 matching over 13 bases. The CDR3 extends over 16 amino acids. Germline values: CDR1 SGHRS, CDR2 YFSETQ. The V and J ends lost 0 bases and 7 bases, in that order; junction bases with no gene match: 4. Here the CDR3 reads CASSLEGLAGVNEQFF. The CDR3 bases are TGCGCCAGCAGCTTGGAAGGACTAGCGGGAGTGAATGAGCAGTTCTTC.

The V gene is TRBV4-2, the J gene TRBJ2-7; TRBD1 matches at 7 bases. From germline, CDR1 is LGHNA and CDR2 YNFKEQ. V trimming: 2 bases; J trimming: 3 bases; junction bases outside the gene matches: 4. This CDR3 is 14 amino acids long. CDR3 coding DNA: TGTGCCAGCAGCCAACCTGGGACAGACTACGAGCAGTACTTC. Protein product: CASSQPGTDYEQYF.

The gene calls are TRBV24-1 and TRBJ2-1; 7 bases agree with TRBD1. The ends lost 5 bases at V and 1 base at J; junction bases unmatched: 4. This CDR3 has 15 residues. Per the germline V gene, CDR1 is KGHDR and CDR2 is SFDVKD. CDR3 DNA: TGTGCCACCAGTGGTAACAGGGGTTCCTACAATGAGCAGTTCTTC. Amino acid sequence: CATSGNRGSYNEQFF.

The CDR3 DNA reads as TGTGCCAGCTCACCAGGGGCAGGGGACAATCAGCCCCAGCATTTT. Encoded protein: CASSPGAGDNQPQHF. The rearrangement links TRBV18 to TRBJ1-5, with D maybe TRBD1 (6 bases). This CDR3 is 15 amino acids long. Germline V gives CDR1 KGHSH, CDR2 LQKENI. The V and J ends lost 2 bases and 3 bases respectively, with 11 bases between them.

This chain uses TRBV30 with TRBJ2-7; 7 bases line up with TRBD2. V was clipped by 3 bases and J by 0 bases; unmatched bases: 2. The CDR3 has 13 residues. Germline V gene data show CDR1 as GTSNPN and CDR2 as SVGIG (reference sequence). CDR3 region: CAWRGLLSYEQYF. Here the CDR3 DNA reads TGTGCCTGGAGGGGACTACTCTCCTACGAGCAGTACTTC.